Each of the 11 T cell receptor beta chains below was sequenced from the same sample in a study of CD8 T cells in Susac syndrome. A quantity of about 0.5 to 1 ug RNA underwent reverse transcription using random hexamers. MiXCR, run by TCRdb on the immunoSEQ multiplex PCR reads, gives a single entry per CDR3 protein. The sample has 230,000 or so distinct CDR3 sequences; 95% are singletons. Material for sequencing was CD4+ T cells from PBMCs. These receptors were obtained from a human donor with multiple sclerosis.

V usage is TRBV7-8 and J usage is TRBJ2-1; D could derive from TRBD1 or TRBD2 (5 bases each). The CDR3 is 16 amino acids. Germline CDR1 and CDR2: SGHVS and FQNEAQ. V lost 5 bases and J lost 8, with 22 bases in between. The CDR3 protein is CASSEDRDQAVYEQFF. CDR3 DNA sequence: TGTGCCAGCAGCGAAGACCGGGACCAGGCCGTCTATGAGCAGTTCTTC.

This chain links TRBV9 with TRBJ2-1, with 15 nucleotides matching TRBD2. The CDR3 loop spans 15 amino acids. CDR1 SGDLS and CDR2 YYNGEE come from the germline V gene. With 0 bases clipped from V and 8 bases from J, the junction kept 0 bases outside the gene matches. The CDR3 nucleotides read TGTGCCAGCAGCGTAGGGACTAGCGGGAGGGATGAGCAGTTCTTC. Translation gives CASSVGTSGRDEQFF. The variable domain in full, with the rest retrieved from reference TRBV9 and TRBJ2-1, is DSGVTQTPKHLITATGQRVTLRCSPRSGDLSVYWYQQSLDQGLQFLIQYYNGEERAKGNILERFSAQQFPDLHSELNLSSLELGDSALYFCASSVGTSGRDEQFFGPGTRLTVL.

This chain links TRBV12-3 or TRBV12-4 with TRBJ1-2; weak D call: TRBD1 (5 bases). Deletions cut 7 bases from V and 3 bases from J, with 12 bases between. The CDR3 runs to 13 residues. In nucleotides, the CDR3 is TGTGCCAGCACCTCCAGGGAGGACTATGGCTACACCTTC. Protein product: CASTSREDYGYTF.

The chain links TRBV30 to TRBJ2-7; TRBD1 might be the D (6 bases). V was trimmed by 7 bases and J by 1 base, leaving 14 bases between them. Germline lookup yields CDR1 GTSNPN and CDR2 SVGIG (reference sequence). This CDR3 comprises 13 residues. CDR3 amino acids: CAYSKDRSYEQYF. CDR3 nucleotides: TGTGCCTACTCCAAAGACAGGTCCTACGAGCAGTACTTC.

The V call is TRBV27, the J call TRBJ2-1; D is possibly TRBD2 (6 bases). Trimming removed 5 bases at V and 2 bases at J, with 16 bases between. Germline loops: CDR1 MNHEY, CDR2 SMNVEV (reference sequence). This CDR3 is built from 16 residues. CDR3 in DNA: TGTGCCAGCAGTGGGGCCGGGACTGTTACCTACAATGAGCAGTTCTTC. This translates into CASSGAGTVTYNEQFF.

CDR3 DNA sequence: TGCAGCGGGACTAGCGGGGGGATGGGAAATGAGCAGTTCTTC. Its translation is CSGTSGGMGNEQFF. The chain links TRBV20-1 to TRBJ2-1, with TRBD2 identical over 15 bases. CDR1 is DFQATT, CDR2 SNEGSKA, per germline (reference sequence). The CDR3 runs to 14 residues.

The V call is TRBV12-3 or TRBV12-4, the J call TRBJ2-3, with D possibly matching TRBD2 (5 bases). The germline V and J ends were trimmed by 3 bases and 3 bases, with 7 bases remaining between them. This CDR3 is built from 13 residues. The CDR3 bases are TGTGCCAGCAGTTTTGAGGGAACAGATACGCAGTATTTT. Translation gives CASSFEGTDTQYF.

The chain joins TRBV30 to TRBJ1-1; 9 bases fit TRBD1. The CDR3 extends over 13 amino acids. Germline assignment: CDR1 GTSNPN and CDR2 SVGIG (reference sequence). V lost 5 bases, J lost 4 bases, and 5 bases stayed unmatched. The DNA for the CDR3 is TGTGCCTGGTGGGACAGGGAGGTCACTGAAGCTTTCTTT. As protein: CAWWDREVTEAFF. Full variable domain (outside the CDR3, taken from reference TRBV30 and TRBJ1-1): SQTIHQWPATLVQPVGSPLSLECTVEGTSNPNLYWYRQAAGRGLQLLFYSVGIGQISSEVPQNLSASRPQDRQFILSSKKLLLSDSGFYLCAWWDREVTEAFFGQGTRLTVV.

Details on this clonotype: The junction and the germline gene differ at one end; a read error may be behind it. The genes are TRBV2 and TRBJ1-2, with 9 bases lining up with TRBD1. CDR1 and CDR2 (germline): SNHLY, FYNNEI. The CDR3 is 14 amino acids. The CDR3: CASREAQGAGGYTF. The CDR3 DNA reads TGTGCCAGCAGAGAAGCACAGGGGGCTGGTGGCTACACCTTC.

The chain links TRBV12-3 or TRBV12-4 to TRBJ2-7; 8 nucleotides line up with TRBD1. J was trimmed by 5 bases and V by 6 bases; bases with no gene match: 12. The CDR3 has 15 amino acids. The CDR3 loop is CASRQDQGAFDEQYF. The CDR3, as DNA: TGTGCCAGCAGGCAAGACCAGGGGGCCTTTGACGAGCAGTACTTC.

The chain employs TRBV12-3 or TRBV12-4 and TRBJ2-7; D remains ambiguous. This CDR3 is 12 amino acids long. The germline V and J ends were trimmed by 7 bases and 4 bases, with 11 bases remaining between them. The CDR3 sequence is CASTDPGYEQYF. Written as DNA, the CDR3 is TGTGCCAGCACCGACCCGGGTTACGAGCAGTACTTC.